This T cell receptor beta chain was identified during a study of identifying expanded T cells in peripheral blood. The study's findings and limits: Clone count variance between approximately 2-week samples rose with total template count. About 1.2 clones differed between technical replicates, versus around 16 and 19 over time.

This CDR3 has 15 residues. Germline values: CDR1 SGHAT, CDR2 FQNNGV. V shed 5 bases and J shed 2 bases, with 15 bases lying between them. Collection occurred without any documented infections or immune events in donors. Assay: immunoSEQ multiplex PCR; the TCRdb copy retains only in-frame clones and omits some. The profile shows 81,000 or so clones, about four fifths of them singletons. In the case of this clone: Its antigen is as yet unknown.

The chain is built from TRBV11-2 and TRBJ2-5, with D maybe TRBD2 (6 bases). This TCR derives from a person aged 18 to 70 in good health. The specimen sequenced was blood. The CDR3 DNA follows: TGTGCCAGCAGCCGACGGGACTCAACGCAAGAGACCCAGTACTTC. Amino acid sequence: CASSRRDSTQETQYF.